The rows below give T cell receptor beta chains drawn from one sample of a study of cytomegalovirus exposure and HLA in healthy donors. Libraries were prepared by immunoSEQ multiplex PCR; TCRdb keeps only in-frame clonotypes and omits some of them. The sample gives about 120,000 clones, 89% of which show up once; about 1.1% is in the top ten. Sequences were obtained from PBMCs. The receptors stem from a woman aged 18-29 years in good health and CMV-seronegative. Each CDR3 is given with its conserved first and last residue. A D gene is named only where the DNA matches it firmly.

NA,TRBV6-5,TRBJ2-2,CASSYSRNTGELFF
TRBD2,TRBV7-9,TRBJ2-3,CASTHWASGAPDTQYF
TRBD2,TRBV5-4,TRBJ2-7,CASSLGTSGTYEQYF
NA,TRBV6-5,TRBJ2-1,CASRRARFNEQFF
NA,TRBV6-6,TRBJ1-4,CASLDSLYEKLFF
NA,TRBV9,TRBJ1-1,CASSAGWGNTEAFF
TRBD1,TRBV12-5,TRBJ2-2,CASGPGTGSTGELFF
NA,TRBV7-2,TRBJ2-7,CASSSSQTVSEQYF
NA,TRBV6-5,TRBJ2-1,CASSYSSRGEQFF
TRBD1,TRBV10-3,TRBJ2-3,CAISPSTGERTDTQYF
TRBD1,TRBV7-9,TRBJ2-1,CASRSQGDSYNEQFF
NA,TRBV18,TRBJ1-2,CASSLQGAPRGYTF
NA,TRBV7-8,TRBJ1-5,CASSLGASLSNQPQHF
NA,TRBV4-1,TRBJ2-1,CASSQDSGDKAPFF
TRBD2,TRBV9,TRBJ2-1,CASSVVLTSGGNEQFF
TRBD1,TRBV18,TRBJ1-5,CASSPPGQGENQPQHF
NA,TRBV9,TRBJ1-2,CASSPQTALANYGYTF
TRBD2,TRBV27,TRBJ2-7,CASREAGGHEQYF
TRBD1,TRBV6-4,TRBJ1-6,CASSDLGQGGPLHF
NA,TRBV4-2,TRBJ1-2,CASSQGQSYGYTF
NA,TRBV18,TRBJ2-3,CASSPLRDTDTQYF
NA,TRBV5-1,TRBJ2-5,CASSFTGPQETQYF
NA,TRBV28,TRBJ1-5,CASRYNRDRNQPQHF
TRBD2,TRBV2,TRBJ2-5,CASSKAGGETQYF
NA,TRBV30,TRBJ2-7,CALRAGKVQGREQYF
TRBD2,TRBV4-2,TRBJ2-5,CASSGLAGRLQETQYF
TRBD1,TRBV5-1,TRBJ2-5,CASSLTPEGAGTQYF